Each of the 16 T cell receptor beta chains below was sequenced from the same sample in a study of graft-versus-host responses after intestinal transplantation. Repertoires were generated with immunoSEQ multiplex PCR, while TCRdb's copy carries only in-frame clones and drops some. The sample yields about 88,000 clones, about 94% seen once. These receptors' antigens are unknown. The source material was unstimulated CD4+ T cells sorted from spleen or lymph node cells, sampled before transplant. The origin of the receptors is a human donor who was the organ donor for an intestinal transplant.

CDR3: CASSSPGTGTEQYF. The CDR3 bases are TGTGCCAGCAGTTCCCCCGGGACAGGGACCGAGCAGTACTTC. The chain has TRBV28 and TRBJ2-7, with 9 bases matching TRBD1. The CDR3 runs 14 residues. CDR1 and CDR2 (germline): MDHEN, SYDVKM. The V gene end was trimmed by 4 bases and the J gene end by 6 bases; junction bases not matched to a gene: 7. Full variable domain (rest looked up from reference TRBV28 and TRBJ2-7): DVKVTQSSRYLVKRTGEKVFLECVQDMDHENMFWYRQDPGLGLRLIYFSYDVKMKEKGDIPEGYSVSREKKERFSLILESASTNQTSMYLCASSSPGTGTEQYFGPGTRLTVT.

The chain carries TRBV28 and TRBJ2-7; 7 nucleotides match TRBD1. V shed 7 bases and J 3 bases; nucleotides not matched to a gene: 12. Looked up from germline, CDR1 is MDHEN and CDR2 is SYDVKM. This CDR3 is built from 15 residues. This chain's CDR3 is CASTYSSGQHYEQYF. The CDR3 DNA reads TGTGCCAGCACTTACTCGTCGGGACAGCACTACGAGCAGTACTTC.

The chain uses TRBV20-1 and TRBJ1-4; D ambiguous. CDR1 and CDR2 from the germline V gene are DFQATT and SNEGSKA (reference sequence). V was shortened by 3 bases and J by 8 bases, with 7 bases between the two germline ends. The CDR3 runs 11 residues. The CDR3 is CSASGREKLFF. The CDR3 coding sequence is TGCAGTGCTAGCGGACGGGAAAAACTGTTTTTT.

This rearrangement joins TRBV6-6 to TRBJ1-5; TRBD1 might be the D (5 bases). Looked up from germline, CDR1 is MNHNY and CDR2 is SVGAGI (reference sequence). The germline V and J ends were trimmed by 3 bases and 3 bases, with 15 bases remaining between them. The CDR3 extends over 16 amino acids. The CDR3 nucleotides read TGTGCCAGCAGTTATCGGGCAGGGTCCCTCAATCAGCCCCAGCATTTT. It translates to CASSYRAGSLNQPQHF.

V gene TRBV7-9 combines with J gene TRBJ1-1; D may be TRBD1 (6 bases). The CDR3 contains 14 residues. V lost 4 bases and J 3 bases, leaving 12 bases between the germline ends. Germline V CDR1 and CDR2: SEHNR, FQNEAQ (reference sequence). CDR3 bases: TGTGCCAGCAGCTCCCCACAGGGATACACTGAAGCTTTCTTT. This translates into CASSSPQGYTEAFF.

The chain is built from TRBV9 and TRBJ1-6; D ambiguous. V was cut by 3 bases and J by 9 bases, with 13 bases left in between. The CDR3 has 14 amino acids. Germline values: CDR1 SGDLS, CDR2 YYNGEE. The CDR3 loop is CASSGPLTGSPLHF. The CDR3 nucleotides read TGTGCCAGCAGCGGTCCTTTAACGGGTTCACCCCTCCACTTT.

The J gene is TRBJ1-1, the V gene TRBV5-1; 9 positions match TRBD1. V trimming: 0 bases; J trimming: 7 bases; junction bases outside the gene matches: 4. The length of the CDR3 is 14 residues. Germline values: CDR1 SGHRS, CDR2 YFSETQ. CDR3 sequence (DNA): TGCGCCAGCAGCTTGGCCGGACAGGGGAATGAAGCTTTCTTT. Translated, it gives CASSLAGQGNEAFF.

V usage is TRBV11-3 and J usage is TRBJ2-3; D could derive from TRBD1 or TRBD2 (6 bases each). The ends were cut back, 1 base at V and 1 base at J, with 12 bases in the middle. CDR1 is SGHNT and CDR2 is YENEEA in the germline V gene. The CDR3 has 16 residues. CDR3 region: CASSLGGGPGTDTQYF. In DNA form, the CDR3 reads TGTGCCAGCAGCTTAGGTGGGGGGCCGGGCACAGATACGCAGTATTTT.

The genes are TRBV6-1 and TRBJ1-3; no clear D gene. Trimming took off 5 bases at V and 0 bases at J, with 8 bases between the two ends. The CDR3 is 14 residues long. Germline V gene data show CDR1 as MNHNS and CDR2 as SASEGT. This CDR3 reads CASSFGSSGNTIYF. The CDR3 region has the DNA TGTGCCAGCAGTTTCGGGAGCTCTGGAAACACCATATATTTT.

The V and J genes are TRBV5-1 and TRBJ1-1; D may be TRBD1 (5 bases). This CDR3 contains 16 residues. CDR1 and CDR2 (germline): SGHRS, YFSETQ. Trimming stripped 4 bases from V and 0 bases from J, with 16 bases between. CDR3 nucleotides: TGCGCCAGCAGCACCGCAGGGTTTCCCTTGAACACTGAAGCTTTCTTT. This codes for CASSTAGFPLNTEAFF.

The rearrangement links TRBV19 to TRBJ2-5, with D unclear. The J call is in doubt because the DNA end fits TRBJ2-7 better. Germline CDR1 LNHDA, CDR2 SQIVND (reference sequence). The length of the CDR3 is 11 residues. CDR3 sequence reads: CASSTVDEQYF. CDR3 sequence (DNA): TGTGCCAGTAGTACCGTTGACGAGCAGTACTTC.

This chain links TRBV28 with TRBJ2-5, with D unresolved. CDR3 length: 16 residues. The germline V and J ends were trimmed by 2 bases and 2 bases, with 15 bases remaining between them. The germline CDR1 and CDR2 sequences are MDHEN and SYDVKM. CDR3 residues: CASSLTPMVVQETQYF. The CDR3 nucleotides are TGTGCCAGCAGTTTAACCCCTATGGTTGTTCAAGAGACCCAGTACTTC.

The V gene is TRBV5-1, the J gene TRBJ1-6, with D perhaps TRBD1 (6 bases). CDR1 is SGHRS and CDR2 is YFSETQ in the germline V gene. Trimming cost V 0 bases and J 4 bases, with 14 bases left between them. The CDR3 sequence is 17 residues long. In DNA form, the CDR3 reads TGCGCCAGCAGCTTGGGGGGACATCAGGCTTATAATTCACCCCTCCACTTT. Its protein is CASSLGGHQAYNSPLHF.

A single count supports this clone. V is TRBV28 and J is TRBJ2-7; D gene uncertain. V was trimmed by 4 bases and J by 2 bases, leaving 6 bases between them. Per the germline V gene, CDR1 is MDHEN and CDR2 is SYDVKM. The CDR3 spans 12 residues. For the CDR3, the DNA is TGTGCCAGCAGTTCTCCAACCTACGAGCAGTACTTC. Translation: CASSSPTYEQYF.

The chain employs TRBV9 and TRBJ1-6; D is ambiguous. There are 15 residues in the CDR3. V lost 4 bases and J 7 bases, leaving 15 bases between the germline ends. Per the germline V gene, CDR1 is SGDLS and CDR2 is YYNGEE. CDR3 nucleotide sequence: TGTGCCAGCAGCCTCCGGGAAGCCGGGAATTCACCCCTCCACTTT. Its protein product is CASSLREAGNSPLHF. Filled out from reference TRBV9 and TRBJ1-6, the complete variable domain reads DSGVTQTPKHLITATGQRVTLRCSPRSGDLSVYWYQQSLDQGLQFLIQYYNGEERAKGNILERFSAQQFPDLHSELNLSSLELGDSALYFCASSLREAGNSPLHFGNGTRLTVT.

The J gene is TRBJ2-3, the V gene TRBV7-8; 12 nucleotides align to TRBD2. Losses at the gene ends were 4 bases for V and 5 bases for J; bases not matched to a gene: 1. The CDR3 runs 14 residues. The germline V gene has CDR1 SGHVS and CDR2 FQNEAQ. In nucleotides, the CDR3 is TGTGCCAGCAGCTCTAGCGGGGGGGGAGATACGCAGTATTTT. Amino acid sequence: CASSSSGGGDTQYF.